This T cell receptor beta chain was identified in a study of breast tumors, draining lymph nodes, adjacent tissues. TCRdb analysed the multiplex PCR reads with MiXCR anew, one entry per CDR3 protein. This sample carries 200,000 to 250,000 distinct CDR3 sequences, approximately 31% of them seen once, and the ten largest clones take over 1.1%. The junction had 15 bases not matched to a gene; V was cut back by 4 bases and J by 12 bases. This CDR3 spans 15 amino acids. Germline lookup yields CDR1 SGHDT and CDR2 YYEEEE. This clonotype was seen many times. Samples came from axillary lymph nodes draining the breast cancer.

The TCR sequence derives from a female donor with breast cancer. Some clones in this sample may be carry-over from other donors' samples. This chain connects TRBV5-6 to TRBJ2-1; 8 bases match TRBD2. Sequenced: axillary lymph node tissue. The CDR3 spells CASSPRTSHPLRQFF. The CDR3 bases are TGTGCCAGCAGCCCCCGGACTAGCCACCCCTTACGGCAGTTCTTC.